These 27 T cell receptor beta chains were all obtained from the same sample, sequenced in a study of T cells after yellow fever vaccination. TCRdb re-analysed the 5' RACE reads in MiXCR, keeping a single row per CDR3 protein. The table records around 250,000 distinct CDR3 sequences, around 7% of them present only once. The input for sequencing was CD4+ T cells sorted from PBMCs, taken 15 days after the yellow fever booster vaccination. The source of these receptors is a man aged 25-45 years who received the YFV17D yellow fever vaccine.

The rearrangement uses TRBV20-1 and TRBJ2-1; 9 bases match TRBD2. Trimming cost V 6 bases and J 1 base; bases outside gene matches: 10. Germline V CDR1 and CDR2: DFQATT, SNEGSKA (reference sequence). The CDR3 runs 16 residues. CDR3 nucleotide sequence: TGCAGTGCCCTAAGCGGGAGGTCCCCTTCCTACAATGAGCAGTTCTTC. The encoded protein is CSALSGRSPSYNEQFF.

Many counts were recorded for this clonotype. The rearrangement links TRBV7-2 to TRBJ2-2; 7 bases align to TRBD1. Trimming removed 2 bases from V and 15 bases from J; junction bases left unmatched: 9. The CDR3 spans 13 residues. In germline, CDR1 is SGHTA, CDR2 FQGNSA. The CDR3 region has the DNA TGTGCCAGCAGCTTACAAGAGACAGGGAGTGTGTTTTTT. This sequence encodes CASSLQETGSVFF.

This clonotype was recorded many times. The chain employs TRBV3-1 and TRBJ2-1; D unclear. CDR1 is LGHDT, CDR2 YNNKEL, per germline (reference sequence). The CDR3 runs 12 residues. Trimming stripped 0 bases from V and 15 bases from J, with 12 bases between. DNA for the CDR3: TGTGCCAGCAGCCAAGACCACCAAAGGCGGTTCTTC. This sequence encodes CASSQDHQRRFF.

The chain uses TRBV19 and TRBJ2-1, with a possible D match to TRBD2 (6 bases). The CDR3 sequence is 13 residues long. Germline V gene lookup returns CDR1 LNHDA and CDR2 SQIVND (reference sequence). The germline V and J ends were trimmed by 10 bases and 5 bases, with 15 bases remaining between them. The CDR3: CATTPRENNEQFF. The CDR3 nucleotides read TGTGCCACCACTCCCCGGGAGAACAATGAGCAGTTCTTC.

This clonotype appeared many times. The rearrangement links TRBV6-2 or TRBV6-3 to TRBJ2-1; possible D gene TRBD1, 6 bases. CDR1 is MNHEY, CDR2 SVGEGT, per germline. V lost 7 bases and J lost 9, with 16 bases in between. This CDR3 spans 13 amino acids. The CDR3 reads CASMRQATGEQFF. The CDR3 region has the DNA TGTGCCAGCATGCGACAGGCAACCGGTGAGCAGTTCTTC.

This chain uses TRBV2 with TRBJ2-5, with D possibly TRBD1 on 5 matching bases. CDR1 is SNHLY and CDR2 is FYNNEI in the germline V gene. Trimming left V 7 bases short and J 5 bases short, with 23 bases between. The CDR3 extends over 16 amino acids. CDR3 nucleotide sequence: TGTGCCAGCAATACTTCCCCTTTAGGGGTGGAGGAGACCCAGTACTTC. This encodes CASNTSPLGVEETQYF.

This clonotype appeared a few times. V is TRBV6-2 or TRBV6-3 and J is TRBJ1-2; no reliable D call. The CDR3 runs to 13 residues. The V end lost 2 bases, the J end lost 7 bases, and 11 bases lay between the germline ends. Germline lookup yields CDR1 MNHEY and CDR2 SVGEGT. CDR3: CASSYGGVIGYTF. CDR3 nucleotide sequence: TGTGCCAGCAGTTACGGTGGCGTGATTGGCTACACCTTC.

This clonotype has ten or more counts. V usage is TRBV7-9 and J usage is TRBJ2-2, with TRBD2 identical over 7 bases. CDR1 is SEHNR, CDR2 FQNEAQ, per germline (reference sequence). CDR3 size: 15 residues. The V gene end was trimmed by 3 bases and the J gene end by 6 bases; junction bases not matched to a gene: 7. In nucleotides, the CDR3 is TGTGCCAGCAGCTTGTTGACTAGCCTCCCCGGGGAGCTGTTTTTT. Translation gives CASSLLTSLPGELFF.

This clonotype has only a few counts. V usage is TRBV20-1 and J usage is TRBJ2-1; D not resolved. V shed 5 bases and J shed 1 base, with 15 bases lying between them. The CDR3 consists of 15 residues. Germline V gene sequence: CDR1 DFQATT, CDR2 SNEGSKA (reference sequence). DNA of the CDR3: TGCAGTGCTCCCAAGACTGGGCTTTCCTACAATGAGCAGTTCTTC. It specifies CSAPKTGLSYNEQFF.

This sequence joins TRBV2 and TRBJ2-7; 11 bases are a match to TRBD2. Germline V gene sequence: CDR1 SNHLY, CDR2 FYNNEI. This CDR3 has 15 residues. J gave up 3 bases and V 7 bases, and 8 bases lay outside the gene matches. CDR3 in DNA: TGTGCCAGCACTGCCGGACTAGCGGGCAACTACGAGCAGTACTTC. Translated: CASTAGLAGNYEQYF.

This clonotype occurred a few times. Sequence at one end of the junction differs from germline and may be a read error. This chain joins TRBV19 and TRBJ2-2, with a weak D call TRBD1 (6 bases). Germline lookup yields CDR1 LNHDA and CDR2 SQIVND (reference sequence). The CDR3 covers 15 residues. The CDR3 region is CASNPQGYLAGQLFF. CDR3 bases: TGTGCCAGTAACCCACAGGGTTACTTGGCCGGGCAGCTGTTTTTT.

This clonotype was recorded at least ten times. The junction departs from the called germline gene at one end, perhaps through a read error. The chain combines TRBV7-8 with TRBJ2-7; D is ambiguous. Looked up from germline, CDR1 is SGHVS and CDR2 is FQNEAQ. The CDR3 consists of 10 residues. The CDR3 protein is CASSNYEQYF. CDR3 sequence (DNA): TGCGCCAGCAGTAACTACGAGCAGTACTTC.

The chain is built from TRBV6-5 and TRBJ2-1; 7 bases line up with TRBD1. CDR1 is MNHEY, CDR2 SVGAGI, per germline. There are 14 residues in the CDR3. Losses at the gene ends were 0 bases for V and 10 bases for J; bases not matched to a gene: 6. CDR3 DNA sequence: TGTGCCAGCAGTTACTCGGGAAGGGGGCGAGAGCAGTTCTTC. Amino acids: CASSYSGRGREQFF.

In its sample, this clonotype was seen many times. This rearrangement joins TRBV7-2 to TRBJ2-2; 7 bases are a match to TRBD2. The CDR3 consists of 14 residues. The V gene end was trimmed by 2 bases and the J gene end by 7 bases; junction bases not matched to a gene: 4. Per the germline V gene, CDR1 is SGHTA and CDR2 is FQGNSA. CDR3 DNA: TGTGCCAGCAGCTTATCGGGGAGGGTCGGGGAGCTGTTTTTT. Translating gives CASSLSGRVGELFF.

This clonotype has just a few counts. J is TRBJ2-7 and V is TRBV10-3; 7 bases align to TRBD2. The CDR3 length is 15 residues. Looked up from germline, CDR1 is ENHRY and CDR2 is SYGVKD. J lost 1 base, V lost 0 bases, and 3 bases had no gene match. CDR3 loop: CAISESVGGSYEQYF. Written as DNA, the CDR3 is TGTGCCATCAGTGAGTCAGTCGGGGGGTCCTACGAGCAGTACTTC.

The V call is TRBV28, the J call TRBJ2-7; D unresolved. Trimming stripped 6 bases from V and 2 bases from J, with 14 bases between. The CDR3 runs 14 residues. Germline assignment: CDR1 MDHEN and CDR2 SYDVKM. Here the CDR3 reads CASRPRISAYEQYF. The CDR3 DNA follows: TGTGCCAGCAGGCCCAGGATTTCAGCCTACGAGCAGTACTTC.

This clonotype was found many times. At one end, the junction sequence differs from germline, possibly due to a read error. The chain links TRBV7-7 to TRBJ2-1; D is unclear. Germline values: CDR1 SSHAT, CDR2 FNYEAQ (reference sequence). This CDR3 has 13 amino acids. CDR3 in DNA: TGTGCTAGCAGCCCTATGGGGTACAATGAGCAGTTCTTC. This gives the protein CASSPMGYNEQFF. Full variable domain (outside the CDR3, taken from reference TRBV7-7 and TRBJ2-1): GAGVSQSPRYKVTKRGQDVTLRCDPISSHATLYWYQQALGQGPEFLTYFNYEAQPDKSGLPSDRFSAERPEGSISTLTIQRTEQRDSAMYRCASSPMGYNEQFFGPGTRLTVL.

This clonotype appeared a few times. The V and J genes are TRBV5-1 and TRBJ2-2, with 9 positions matching TRBD1. The CDR3 has 18 amino acids. Germline values: CDR1 SGHRS, CDR2 YFSETQ. V lost 0 bases, J lost 5 bases, and 11 bases stayed unmatched. The CDR3 protein is CASSLESEGQGYTGELFF. CDR3 in DNA: TGCGCCAGCAGCTTGGAATCAGAGGGACAGGGTTATACCGGGGAGCTGTTTTTT.

The chain combines TRBV5-8 with TRBJ1-1; D might be TRBD1 (5 bases). Germline V gene lookup returns CDR1 SGHTS and CDR2 YDEGEE. The CDR3 consists of 15 residues. V lost 0 bases, J lost 0 bases, and 9 bases lay in between. The CDR3 reads CASSLEWGVNTEAFF. The CDR3 DNA is TGTGCCAGCAGCTTGGAATGGGGGGTGAACACTGAAGCTTTCTTT.

This chain uses TRBV29-1 with TRBJ2-7, with TRBD1 identical over 9 bases. The CDR3 is made up of 12 amino acids. Germline loops: CDR1 SQVTM, CDR2 ANQGSEA. The ends lost 8 bases at V and 4 bases at J; junction bases unmatched: 6. CDR3 in DNA: TGCAGCTCCCGGGACAGGGAGTACGAGCAGTACTTC. Translating gives CSSRDREYEQYF.

CDR3 sequence reads: CTIGTGRTDTQYF. DNA for the CDR3: TGTACCATCGGGACAGGTCGGACAGATACGCAGTATTTT. V usage is TRBV6-2 or TRBV6-3 and J usage is TRBJ2-3; 8 bases agree with TRBD1. Germline V gene sequence: CDR1 MNHEY, CDR2 SVGEGT. There are 13 residues in the CDR3.

This clonotype was observed many times. An end of the junction does not agree with germline; a read error may underlie this. The chain uses TRBV5-1 and TRBJ2-3; D uncertain. The CDR3 is 14 residues long. Germline V lookup: CDR1 SGHRS, CDR2 YFSETQ. In nucleotides, the CDR3 is TGTGCCAGCAGTTTAAGGCTAGGCACAGATACGCAGTATTTT. This encodes CASSLRLGTDTQYF. Full variable domain (remainder filled in from reference TRBV5-1 and TRBJ2-3): KAGVTQTPRYLIKTRGQQVTLSCSPISGHRSVSWYQQTPGQGLQFLFEYFSETQRNKGNFPGRFSGRQFSNSRSEMNVSTLELGDSALYLCASSLRLGTDTQYFGPGTRLTVL.

This clonotype has a single count. This may arise from a read error, as a much more abundant clone is one base away. The chain combines TRBV7-2 with TRBJ2-3, with 9 bases that match TRBD2. There are 16 residues in the CDR3. CDR1 SGHTA and CDR2 FQGNSA come from the germline V gene. The CDR3 bases are TGTTCCAGCAGCCCCCTAGCGGGGCCTAGCACAGATACGCAGTATTTT. Translation: CSSSPLAGPSTDTQYF. Filled out from reference TRBV7-2 and TRBJ2-3, the complete variable domain reads GAGVSQSPSNKVTEKGKDVELRCDPISGHTALYWYRQSLGQGLEFLIYFQGNSAPDKSGLPSDRFSAERTGGSVSTLTIQRTQQEDSAVYLCSSSPLAGPSTDTQYFGPGTRLTVL.

The rearrangement joins TRBV4-3 to TRBJ2-7; TRBD2 matches at 8 bases. The CDR3 has 18 amino acids. V shed 4 bases, J shed 0 bases, and the junction held 14 bases outside the gene matches. Germline V gene data show CDR1 as LGHNA and CDR2 as YSLEER. The CDR3 here is CASSPSPLAGGSSYEQYF. In DNA form, the CDR3 reads TGCGCCAGCAGCCCCAGTCCCCTAGCGGGTGGGAGCTCCTACGAGCAGTACTTC.

This clonotype was seen many times. The chain uses TRBV5-1 and TRBJ2-1, with 7 bases that match TRBD2. In germline, CDR1 is SGHRS, CDR2 YFSETQ. V shed 4 bases and J 3 bases; nucleotides not matched to a gene: 13. The CDR3 consists of 17 residues. CDR3 nucleotides: TGCGCCAGCAGCCTCGGGGGGACGGGGACCCACTACAATGAGCAGTTCTTC. Its translation is CASSLGGTGTHYNEQFF.

A few counts support this clonotype. As DNA, the CDR3 is TGTGCCAGCAGCGTCTATTCGGATACGCAGTATTTT. It is translated as CASSVYSDTQYF. The chain uses TRBV9 and TRBJ2-3; D ambiguous. The CDR3 spans 12 residues. Deletions cut 2 bases from V and 6 bases from J, with 7 bases between. CDR1 is SGDLS and CDR2 is YYNGEE in the germline V gene. The full variable domain, its missing parts supplied by reference TRBV9 and TRBJ2-3, is DSGVTQTPKHLITATGQRVTLRCSPRSGDLSVYWYQQSLDQGLQFLIQYYNGEERAKGNILERFSAQQFPDLHSELNLSSLELGDSALYFCASSVYSDTQYFGPGTRLTVL.

This chain uses TRBV5-1 with TRBJ1-3, with 8 bases fitting TRBD1. J gave up 4 bases and V 1 base, and 10 bases lay outside the gene matches. Germline assignment: CDR1 SGHRS and CDR2 YFSETQ. CDR3 length equals 17 residues. The CDR3 here is CASSLTSTGAFGNTIYF. CDR3 nucleotide sequence: TGCGCCAGCAGCTTGACCTCGACAGGGGCATTCGGAAACACCATATATTTT.